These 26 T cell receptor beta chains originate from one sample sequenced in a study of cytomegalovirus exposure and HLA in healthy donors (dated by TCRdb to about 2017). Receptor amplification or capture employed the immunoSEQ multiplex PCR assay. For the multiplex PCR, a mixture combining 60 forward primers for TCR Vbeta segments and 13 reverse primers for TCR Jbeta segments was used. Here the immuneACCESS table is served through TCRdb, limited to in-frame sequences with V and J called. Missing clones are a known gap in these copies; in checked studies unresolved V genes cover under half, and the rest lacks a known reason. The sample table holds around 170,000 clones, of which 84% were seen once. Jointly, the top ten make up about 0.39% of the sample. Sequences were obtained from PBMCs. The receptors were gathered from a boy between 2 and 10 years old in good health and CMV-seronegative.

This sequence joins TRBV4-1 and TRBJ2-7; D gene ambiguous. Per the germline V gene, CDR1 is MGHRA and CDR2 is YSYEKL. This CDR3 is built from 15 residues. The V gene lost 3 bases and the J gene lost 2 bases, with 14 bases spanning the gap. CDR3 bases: TGCGCCAGCAGCCAGCTCAGGTCGTTGACCTACGAGCAGTACTTC. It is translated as CASSQLRSLTYEQYF.

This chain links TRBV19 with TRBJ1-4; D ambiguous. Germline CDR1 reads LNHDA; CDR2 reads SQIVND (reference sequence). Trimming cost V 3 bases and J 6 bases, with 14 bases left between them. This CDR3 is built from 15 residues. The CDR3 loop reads CASSILGVGDEKLFF. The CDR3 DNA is TGTGCCAGTAGTATTTTGGGCGTGGGAGATGAAAAACTGTTTTTT. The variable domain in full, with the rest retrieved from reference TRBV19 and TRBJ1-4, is DGGITQSPKYLFRKEGQNVTLSCEQNLNHDAMYWYRQDPGQGLRLIYYSQIVNDFQKGDIAEGYSVSREKKESFPLTVTSAQKNPTAFYLCASSILGVGDEKLFFGSGTQLSVL.

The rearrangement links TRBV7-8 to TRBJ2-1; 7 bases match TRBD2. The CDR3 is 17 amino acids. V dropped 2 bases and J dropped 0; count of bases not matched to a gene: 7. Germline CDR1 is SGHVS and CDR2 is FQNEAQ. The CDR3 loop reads CASSLFSTGGSYNEQFF. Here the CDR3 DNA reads TGTGCCAGCAGCTTATTTTCTACGGGAGGCTCCTACAATGAGCAGTTCTTC.

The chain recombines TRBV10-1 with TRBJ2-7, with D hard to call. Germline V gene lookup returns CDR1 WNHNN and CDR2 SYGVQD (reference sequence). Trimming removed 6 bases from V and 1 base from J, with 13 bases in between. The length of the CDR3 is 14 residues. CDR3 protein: CASRAGDFSYEQYF. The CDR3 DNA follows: TGCGCCAGCAGGGCCGGAGACTTTTCCTACGAGCAGTACTTC.

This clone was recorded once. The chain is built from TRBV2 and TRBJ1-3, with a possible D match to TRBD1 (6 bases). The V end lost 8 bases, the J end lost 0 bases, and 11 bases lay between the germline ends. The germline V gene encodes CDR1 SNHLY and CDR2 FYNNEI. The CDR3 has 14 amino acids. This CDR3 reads CASAGARSGNTIYF. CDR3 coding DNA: TGTGCCAGCGCGGGGGCCCGCTCTGGAAACACCATATATTTT. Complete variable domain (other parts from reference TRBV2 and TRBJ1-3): EPEVTQTPSHQVTQMGQEVILRCVPISNHLYFYWYRQILGQKVEFLVSFYNNEISEKSEIFDDQFSVERPDGSNFTLKIRSTKLEDSAMYFCASAGARSGNTIYFGEGSWLTVV.

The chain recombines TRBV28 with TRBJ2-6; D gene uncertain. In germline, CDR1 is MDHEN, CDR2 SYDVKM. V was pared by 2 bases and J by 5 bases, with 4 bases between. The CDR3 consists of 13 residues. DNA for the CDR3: TGTGCCAGCAGTTTAAATAGGGCCAACGTCCTGACTTTC. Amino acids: CASSLNRANVLTF.

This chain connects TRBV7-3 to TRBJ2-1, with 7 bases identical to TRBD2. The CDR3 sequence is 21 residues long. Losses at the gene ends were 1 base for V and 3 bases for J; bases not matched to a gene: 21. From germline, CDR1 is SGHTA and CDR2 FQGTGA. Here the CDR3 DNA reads TGTGCCAGCAGCTTAAAATGGTATCGAGCGGGACCGTCGACGGGCTACAATGAGCAGTTCTTC. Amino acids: CASSLKWYRAGPSTGYNEQFF.

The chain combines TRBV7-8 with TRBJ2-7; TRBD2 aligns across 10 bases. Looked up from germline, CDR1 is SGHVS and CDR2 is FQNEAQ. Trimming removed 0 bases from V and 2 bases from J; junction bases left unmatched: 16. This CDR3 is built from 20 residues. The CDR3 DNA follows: TGTGCCAGCAGCTTAGCCACACTTGCATCGACTAGCGGGCCTCCCTACGAGCAGTACTTC. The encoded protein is CASSLATLASTSGPPYEQYF.

CDR3 coding DNA: TGTGCCAGCAGCTCGCCATATACCTCGCGGATTGGAGAGACCCAGTACTTC. Translation: CASSSPYTSRIGETQYF. The chain has TRBV7-8 and TRBJ2-5; D uncertain. CDR3 length: 17 amino acids. Germline V lookup: CDR1 SGHVS, CDR2 FQNEAQ. With 4 bases removed from V and 4 bases from J, the gap between germline ends came to 22 bases.

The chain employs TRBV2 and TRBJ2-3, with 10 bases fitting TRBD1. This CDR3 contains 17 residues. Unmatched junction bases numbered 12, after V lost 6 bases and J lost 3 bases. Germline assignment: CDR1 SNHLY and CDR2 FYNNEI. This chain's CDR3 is CASRDIGQGDGTDTQYF. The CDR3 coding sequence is TGTGCCAGCAGGGACATTGGACAGGGGGACGGAACAGATACGCAGTATTTT.

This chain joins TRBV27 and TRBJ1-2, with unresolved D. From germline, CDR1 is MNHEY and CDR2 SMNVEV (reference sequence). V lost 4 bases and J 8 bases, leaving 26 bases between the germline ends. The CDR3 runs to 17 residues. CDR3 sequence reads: CASSWLLGGRRVNGYTF. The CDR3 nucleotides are TGTGCCAGCAGTTGGTTGTTGGGAGGCCGAAGGGTGAACGGCTACACCTTC.

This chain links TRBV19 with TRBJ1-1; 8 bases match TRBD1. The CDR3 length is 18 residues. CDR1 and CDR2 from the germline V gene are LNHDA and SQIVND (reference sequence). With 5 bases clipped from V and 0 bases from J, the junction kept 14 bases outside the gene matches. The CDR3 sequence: CASSGSTQGAGMNTEAFF. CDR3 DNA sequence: TGTGCCAGTAGTGGATCAACGCAGGGGGCAGGGATGAACACTGAAGCTTTCTTT.

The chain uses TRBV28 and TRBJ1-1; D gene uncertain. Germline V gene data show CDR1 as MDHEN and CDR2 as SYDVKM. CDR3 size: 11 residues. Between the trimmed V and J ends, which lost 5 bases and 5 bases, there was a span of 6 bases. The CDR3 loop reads CASSGRTEAFF. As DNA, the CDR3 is TGTGCCAGCAGTGGTAGAACTGAAGCTTTCTTT.

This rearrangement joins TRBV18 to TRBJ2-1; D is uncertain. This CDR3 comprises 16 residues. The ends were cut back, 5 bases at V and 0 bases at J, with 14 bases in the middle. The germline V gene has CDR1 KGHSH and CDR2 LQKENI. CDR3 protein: CASSSTDWSSYNEQFF. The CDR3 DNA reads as TGTGCCAGCTCATCTACTGACTGGAGCTCCTACAATGAGCAGTTCTTC.

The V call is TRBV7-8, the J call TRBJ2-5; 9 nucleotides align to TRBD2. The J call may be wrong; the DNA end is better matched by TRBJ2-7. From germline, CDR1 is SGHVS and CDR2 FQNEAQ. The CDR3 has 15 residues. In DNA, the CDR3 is TGTGCCAGCAGCGCAAAGACTAGCGGCACATACGAGCAGTACTTC. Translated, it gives CASSAKTSGTYEQYF.

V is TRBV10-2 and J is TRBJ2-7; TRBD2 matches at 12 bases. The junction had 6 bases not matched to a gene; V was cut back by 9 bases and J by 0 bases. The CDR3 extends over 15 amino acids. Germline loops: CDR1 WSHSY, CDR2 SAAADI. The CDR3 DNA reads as TGCGCCAGTCTTACGACTAGCGGGAGCTCCTACGAGCAGTACTTC. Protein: CASLTTSGSSYEQYF.

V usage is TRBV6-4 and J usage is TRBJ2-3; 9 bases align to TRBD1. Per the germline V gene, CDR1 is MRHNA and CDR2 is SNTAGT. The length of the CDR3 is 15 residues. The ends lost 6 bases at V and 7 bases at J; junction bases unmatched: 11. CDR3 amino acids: CASRPGQGKGNTQYF. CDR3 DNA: TGTGCCAGCAGACCGGGACAGGGTAAAGGGAATACGCAGTATTTT.

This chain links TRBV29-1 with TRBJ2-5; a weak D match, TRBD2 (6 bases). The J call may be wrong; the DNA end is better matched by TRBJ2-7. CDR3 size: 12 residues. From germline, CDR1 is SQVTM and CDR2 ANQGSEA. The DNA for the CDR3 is TGCAGCGTTGGCCGCAGCGGGTACGAGCAGTACTTC. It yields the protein CSVGRSGYEQYF.

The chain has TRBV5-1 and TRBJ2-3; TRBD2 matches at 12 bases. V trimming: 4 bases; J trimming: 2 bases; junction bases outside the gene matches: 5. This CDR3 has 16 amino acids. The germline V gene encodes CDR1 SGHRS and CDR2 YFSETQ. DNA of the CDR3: TGCGCCAGCAGCCCAGGGACTAGCGGGCCCACAGATACGCAGTATTTT. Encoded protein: CASSPGTSGPTDTQYF.

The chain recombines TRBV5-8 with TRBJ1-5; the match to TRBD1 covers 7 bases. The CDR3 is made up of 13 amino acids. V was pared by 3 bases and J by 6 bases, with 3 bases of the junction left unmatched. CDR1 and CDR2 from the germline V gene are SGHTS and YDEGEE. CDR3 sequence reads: CASSSTGSQPQHF. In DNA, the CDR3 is TGTGCCAGCAGCTCGACAGGGAGTCAGCCCCAGCATTTT.

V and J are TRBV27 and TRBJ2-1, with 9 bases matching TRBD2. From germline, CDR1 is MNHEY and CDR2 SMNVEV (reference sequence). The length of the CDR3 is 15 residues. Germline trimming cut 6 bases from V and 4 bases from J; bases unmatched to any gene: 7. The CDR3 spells CASSHTSGQYNEQFF. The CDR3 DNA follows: TGTGCCAGCAGCCATACTAGCGGGCAATACAATGAGCAGTTCTTC.

The CDR3 bases are TGTGCCACCAGCAGAGATCCCACTCACGGGGAGACCCAGTACTTC. This encodes CATSRDPTHGETQYF. The V and J genes are TRBV15 and TRBJ2-5; D is unclear. V was pared by 0 bases and J by 5 bases, with 13 bases between. Germline loops: CDR1 LNHNV, CDR2 YYDKDF (reference sequence). The length of the CDR3 is 15 residues.

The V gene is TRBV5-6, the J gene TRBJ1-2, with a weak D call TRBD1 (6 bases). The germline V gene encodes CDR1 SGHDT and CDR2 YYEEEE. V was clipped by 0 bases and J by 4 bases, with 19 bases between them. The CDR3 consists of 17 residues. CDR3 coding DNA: TGTGCCAGCAGCTTGGACGTCACAGGGACCACAGGCTATGGCTACACCTTC. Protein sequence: CASSLDVTGTTGYGYTF.

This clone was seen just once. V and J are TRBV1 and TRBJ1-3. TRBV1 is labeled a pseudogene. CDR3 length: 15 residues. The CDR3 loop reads CTSSPTPGFGNTIYF. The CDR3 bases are TGCACCAGCAGCCCAACCCCGGGATTCGGAAACACCATATATTTT.

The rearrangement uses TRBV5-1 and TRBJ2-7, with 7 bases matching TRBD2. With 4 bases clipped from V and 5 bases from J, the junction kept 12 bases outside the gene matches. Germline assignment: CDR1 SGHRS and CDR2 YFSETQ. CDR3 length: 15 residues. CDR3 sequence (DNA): TGCGCCAGCAGCCCATCGAGCGGGATGAGGAACGAGCAGTACTTC. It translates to CASSPSSGMRNEQYF.

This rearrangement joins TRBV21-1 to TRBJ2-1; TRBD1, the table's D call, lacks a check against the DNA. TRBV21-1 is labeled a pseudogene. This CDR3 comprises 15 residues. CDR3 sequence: CASSKEGAGDNEQFF. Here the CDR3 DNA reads TGTGCCAGCAGCAAGGAGGGGGCTGGGGACAATGAGCAGTTCTTC.